This TCR beta chain was sequenced in a study of control samples from healthy donors and cancer patients. This table comes from immunoSEQ multiplex PCR, and its TCRdb copy is limited to in-frame clones, with some not included. The sample has roughly 120,000 clones, 75% to 95% seen once. Germline V gives CDR1 LNHDA, CDR2 SQIVND (reference sequence). This CDR3 region has 14 residues. Deletions cut 2 bases from V and 6 bases from J, with 12 bases between. The sample was blood. The V call is TRBV19, the J call TRBJ2-3; D is perhaps TRBD2 (7 bases). The TCR was taken from a human donor in good health. The donor label of this sample is uncertain. In DNA, the CDR3 is TGTGCCAGTAGTATACGGGGGCGGGAGGATACGCAGTATTTT. Translating it yields CASSIRGREDTQYF.